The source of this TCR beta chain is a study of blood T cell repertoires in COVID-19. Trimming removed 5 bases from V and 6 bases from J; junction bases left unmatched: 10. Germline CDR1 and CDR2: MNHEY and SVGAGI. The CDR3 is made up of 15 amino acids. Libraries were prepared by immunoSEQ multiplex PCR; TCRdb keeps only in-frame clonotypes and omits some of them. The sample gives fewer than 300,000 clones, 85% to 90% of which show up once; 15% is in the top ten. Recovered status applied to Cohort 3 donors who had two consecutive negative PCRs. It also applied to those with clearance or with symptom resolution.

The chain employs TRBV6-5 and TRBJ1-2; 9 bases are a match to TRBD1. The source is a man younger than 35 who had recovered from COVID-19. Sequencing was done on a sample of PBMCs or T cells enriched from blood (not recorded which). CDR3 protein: CASSPGTGSRNGYTF. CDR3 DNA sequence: TGTGCCAGCAGTCCTGGGACAGGGTCGAGGAATGGCTACACCTTC.